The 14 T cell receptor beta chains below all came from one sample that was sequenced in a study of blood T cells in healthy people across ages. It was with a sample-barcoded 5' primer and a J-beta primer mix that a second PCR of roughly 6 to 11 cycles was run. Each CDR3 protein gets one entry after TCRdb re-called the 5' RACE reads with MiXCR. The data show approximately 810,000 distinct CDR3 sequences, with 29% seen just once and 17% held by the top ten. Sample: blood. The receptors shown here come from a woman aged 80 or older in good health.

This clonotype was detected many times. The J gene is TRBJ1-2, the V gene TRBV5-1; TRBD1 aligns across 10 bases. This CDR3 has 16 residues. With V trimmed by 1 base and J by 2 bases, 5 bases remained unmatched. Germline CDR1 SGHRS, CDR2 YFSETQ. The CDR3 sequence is CASSLRQGAPNYGYTF. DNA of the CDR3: TGCGCCAGCAGCTTGAGACAGGGGGCGCCGAACTATGGCTACACCTTC.

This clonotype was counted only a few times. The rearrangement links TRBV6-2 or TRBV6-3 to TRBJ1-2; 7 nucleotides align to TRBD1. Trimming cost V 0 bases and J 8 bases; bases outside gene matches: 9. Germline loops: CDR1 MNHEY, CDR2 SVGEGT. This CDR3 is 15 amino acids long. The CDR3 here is CASSYSGQLARGYTF. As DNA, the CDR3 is TGTGCCAGCAGTTACTCGGGACAGTTAGCTCGGGGCTACACCTTC.

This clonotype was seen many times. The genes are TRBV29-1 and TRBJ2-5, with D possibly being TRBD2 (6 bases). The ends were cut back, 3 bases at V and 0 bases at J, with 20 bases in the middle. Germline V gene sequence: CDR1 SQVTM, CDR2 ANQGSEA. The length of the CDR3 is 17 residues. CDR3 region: CSVDTGGWVRNQETQYF. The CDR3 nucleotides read TGCAGCGTTGACACAGGAGGGTGGGTGAGAAACCAAGAGACCCAGTACTTC.

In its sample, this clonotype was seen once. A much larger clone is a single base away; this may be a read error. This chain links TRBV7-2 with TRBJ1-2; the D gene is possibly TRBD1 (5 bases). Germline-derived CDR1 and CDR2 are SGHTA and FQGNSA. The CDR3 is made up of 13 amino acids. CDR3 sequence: CASSLEGVRGCTF. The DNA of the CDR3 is TGTGCCAGCAGCTTAGAAGGGGTGCGCGGCTGCACCTTC.

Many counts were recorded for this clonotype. CDR3 bases: TGCGCCAGCAGCTTGGTTCAGTCCGTCGGTTCACCCCTCCACTTT. This sequence encodes CASSLVQSVGSPLHF. This rearrangement joins TRBV5-1 to TRBJ1-6; D is unresolved. V lost 0 bases and J lost 9, with 13 bases in between. The CDR3 sequence is 15 residues long. CDR1 is SGHRS and CDR2 is YFSETQ in the germline V gene.

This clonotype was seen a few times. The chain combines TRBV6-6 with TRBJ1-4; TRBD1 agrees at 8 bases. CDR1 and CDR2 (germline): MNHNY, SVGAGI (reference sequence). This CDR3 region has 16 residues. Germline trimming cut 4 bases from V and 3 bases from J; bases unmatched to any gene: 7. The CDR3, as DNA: TGTGCCAGCAGTTTCGGGACAGGACGGGCTAATGAAAAACTGTTTTTT. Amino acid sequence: CASSFGTGRANEKLFF.

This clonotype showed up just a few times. CDR3 DNA: TGCGCCAGCAGCCAAGATACGAGCAGGGGGCCCTCCAATGAGCAGTTCTTC. Protein product: CASSQDTSRGPSNEQFF. The chain carries TRBV4-1 and TRBJ2-1, with 8 bases that match TRBD1. The CDR3 runs to 17 residues. V shed 0 bases and J 6 bases; nucleotides not matched to a gene: 10. Per the germline V gene, CDR1 is MGHRA and CDR2 is YSYEKL.

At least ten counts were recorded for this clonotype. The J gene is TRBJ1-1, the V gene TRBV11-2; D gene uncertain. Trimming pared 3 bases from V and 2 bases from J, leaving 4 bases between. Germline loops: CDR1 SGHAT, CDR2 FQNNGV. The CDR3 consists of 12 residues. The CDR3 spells CASSLYNTEAFF. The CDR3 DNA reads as TGTGCCAGCAGCTTGTATAACACTGAAGCTTTCTTT.

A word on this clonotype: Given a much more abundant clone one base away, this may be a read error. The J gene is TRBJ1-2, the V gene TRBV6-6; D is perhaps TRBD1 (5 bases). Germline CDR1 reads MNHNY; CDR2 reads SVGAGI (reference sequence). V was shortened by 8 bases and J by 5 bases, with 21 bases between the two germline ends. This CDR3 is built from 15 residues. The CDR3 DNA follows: TGTGCCAGCGGCTACGGGACGGCGGTGAGGTATGGCTACACCTTC. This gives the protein CASGYGTAVRYGYTF.

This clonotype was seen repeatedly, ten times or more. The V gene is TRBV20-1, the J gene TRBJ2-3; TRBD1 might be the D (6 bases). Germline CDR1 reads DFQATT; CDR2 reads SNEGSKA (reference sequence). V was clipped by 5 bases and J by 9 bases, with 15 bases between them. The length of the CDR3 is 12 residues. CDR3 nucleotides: TGCAGTGCTCCCCTGACAGGTTTCACGCAGTATTTT. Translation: CSAPLTGFTQYF.

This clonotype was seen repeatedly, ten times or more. Here the CDR3 DNA reads TGCAGTGCTCAGCGGGGGGGAACAGATACGCAGTATTTT. This gives the protein CSAQRGGTDTQYF. This chain uses TRBV20-1 with TRBJ2-3, with TRBD2 matching over 10 bases. V gave up 5 bases and J gave up 3 bases; unmatched junction bases: 2. This CDR3 is built from 13 residues. The germline CDR1 and CDR2 sequences are DFQATT and SNEGSKA (reference sequence).

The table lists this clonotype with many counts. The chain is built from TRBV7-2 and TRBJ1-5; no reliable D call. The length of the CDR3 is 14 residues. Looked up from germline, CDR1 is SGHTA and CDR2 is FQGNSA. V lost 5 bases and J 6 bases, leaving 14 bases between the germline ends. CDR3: CASSQALVTQPQHF. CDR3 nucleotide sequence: TGTGCCAGCAGCCAGGCCCTTGTTACTCAGCCCCAGCATTTT. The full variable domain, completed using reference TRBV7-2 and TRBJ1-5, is GAGVSQSPSNKVTEKGKDVELRCDPISGHTALYWYRQSLGQGLEFLIYFQGNSAPDKSGLPSDRFSAERTGGSVSTLTIQRTQQEDSAVYLCASSQALVTQPQHFGDGTRLSIL.

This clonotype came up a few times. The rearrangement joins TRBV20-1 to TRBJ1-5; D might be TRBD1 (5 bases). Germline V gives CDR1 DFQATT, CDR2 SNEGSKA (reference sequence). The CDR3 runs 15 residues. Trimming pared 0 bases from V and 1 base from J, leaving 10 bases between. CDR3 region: CSAREQALSNQPQHF. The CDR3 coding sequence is TGCAGTGCTAGAGAACAGGCCTTGAGCAATCAGCCCCAGCATTTT.

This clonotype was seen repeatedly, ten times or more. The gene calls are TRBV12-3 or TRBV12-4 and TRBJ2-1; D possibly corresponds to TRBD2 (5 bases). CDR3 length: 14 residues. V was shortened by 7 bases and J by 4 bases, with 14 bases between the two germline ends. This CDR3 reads CASIRGQLYNEQFF. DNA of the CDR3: TGTGCCAGCATACGGGGTCAACTATACAATGAGCAGTTCTTC.